This T cell receptor beta chain comes out of a study of blood T cell repertoires in COVID-19. Study information: Either two negative PCRs, clearance, or symptom resolution qualified Cohort 3 donors as recovered. PBMCs, B-cell-depleted T cells, or T cells were the source of the cDNA or gDNA that made up the material.

This clone has a handful of counts. The repertoire was sequenced with immunoSEQ multiplex PCR; TCRdb's copy has only in-frame clones and lacks some. Here the sample spans roughly 210,000 clones, around 86% being singletons. Everyone who took part was roughly 18 to 89 years old, and they came from about two dozen US areas. The study assigned cohorts using participant-reported clinical history. CDR1 is KGHDR, CDR2 SFDVKD, per germline. Trimming cost V 6 bases and J 5 bases, with 12 bases left between them. The CDR3 is 13 residues long. The J gene is TRBJ1-1, the V gene TRBV24-1; D remains ambiguous. The sequence came from a man younger than 45 in a cohort exposed to, infected with or recovered from COVID-19 (not recorded which). Sequencing was carried out using PBMCs or T cells enriched from blood (not recorded which). CDR3 residues: CATSRDGGTEAFF. CDR3 nucleotides: TGTGCCACCAGTCGCGATGGAGGAACTGAAGCTTTCTTT.